This is a list of T cell receptor beta chains from one sample in a study of CD8+ T cells in alopecia areata. Profiling relied on immunoSEQ multiplex PCR, and the TCRdb table lists in-frame clones only, not all of them. The table records around 300,000 clones, 60% of them present only once. This sample comprised CD4+ T cells sorted from blood, obtained around week 54, from a patient treated with tofacitinib. The receptor set was obtained from a human donor with alopecia areata. Each CDR3 is given with its conserved first and last residue. The D gene is left open where the match is weak. Rows give clone size only sometimes, using once, few, many, or a class for an expanded clone.

j_gene	abundance	v_gene	d_gene	CDR3aa	CDR3nt
TRBJ2-2	-	TRBV6-1	-	CASKVGVINTGELFF	TGTGCCAGCAAGGTGGGGGTGATTAACACCGGGGAGCTGTTTTTT
TRBJ2-6	-	TRBV4-3	-	CASSHGPGRLSGANVLTF	TGCGCCAGCAGCCATGGGCCGGGACGGCTCTCTGGGGCCAACGTCCTGACTTTC
TRBJ2-7	once	TRBV19	-	CASSIGLLNHEQYF	TGTGCCAGTAGTATAGGGCTTCTCAACCACGAGCAGTACTTC
TRBJ2-5	many	TRBV9	TRBD2	CASSGTSGGAETQYF	TGTGCCAGCAGCGGGACTAGCGGGGGGGCAGAGACCCAGTACTTC
TRBJ2-7	-	TRBV5-1	-	CASSLALGVYEQYF	TGCGCCAGCAGCTTGGCCTTAGGAGTCTACGAGCAGTACTTC
TRBJ2-5	-	TRBV7-2	TRBD1	CASRRSQGEETQYF	TGTGCCAGCAGGCGATCACAGGGGGAAGAGACCCAGTACTTC
TRBJ2-1	-	TRBV7-2	-	CASSLSPWGEQFF	TGTGCCAGCAGCTTAAGTCCCTGGGGTGAGCAGTTCTTC
TRBJ2-7	-	TRBV9	-	CASSPQGSVSYEQYF	TGTGCCAGCAGCCCCCAAGGGTCGGTCTCCTACGAGCAGTACTTC
TRBJ1-5	-	TRBV12-5	-	CASGKQTNQPQHF	TGTGCTAGTGGTAAGCAGACTAATCAGCCCCAGCATTTT
TRBJ1-5	few	TRBV15	-	CATSRAGRVSQPQHF	TGTGCCACCAGCAGAGCGGGCAGAGTGTCACAGCCCCAGCATTTT
TRBJ1-1	-	TRBV29-1	-	CSVQSRDTEAFF	TGCAGCGTTCAAAGCAGGGACACTGAAGCTTTCTTT